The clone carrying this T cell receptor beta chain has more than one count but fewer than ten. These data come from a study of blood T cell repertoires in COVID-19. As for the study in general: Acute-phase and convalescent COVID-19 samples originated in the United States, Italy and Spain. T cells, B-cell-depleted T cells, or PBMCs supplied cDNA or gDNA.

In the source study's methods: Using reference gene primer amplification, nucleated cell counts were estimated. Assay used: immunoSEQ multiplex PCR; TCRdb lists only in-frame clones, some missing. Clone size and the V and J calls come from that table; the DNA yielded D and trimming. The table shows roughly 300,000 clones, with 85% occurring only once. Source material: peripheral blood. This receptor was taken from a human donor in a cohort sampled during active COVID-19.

CDR3: CAWSRTGGNTIYF. The CDR3 bases are TGTGCCTGGAGTAGGACAGGTGGAAACACCATATATTTT. The chain carries TRBV30 and TRBJ1-3, with TRBD1 matching over 7 bases. The CDR3 is 13 amino acids. CDR1 and CDR2 from the germline V gene are GTSNPN and SVGIG (reference sequence). The J segment lost 3 bases and the V segment lost 2 bases, leaving 1 base of the junction unmatched.